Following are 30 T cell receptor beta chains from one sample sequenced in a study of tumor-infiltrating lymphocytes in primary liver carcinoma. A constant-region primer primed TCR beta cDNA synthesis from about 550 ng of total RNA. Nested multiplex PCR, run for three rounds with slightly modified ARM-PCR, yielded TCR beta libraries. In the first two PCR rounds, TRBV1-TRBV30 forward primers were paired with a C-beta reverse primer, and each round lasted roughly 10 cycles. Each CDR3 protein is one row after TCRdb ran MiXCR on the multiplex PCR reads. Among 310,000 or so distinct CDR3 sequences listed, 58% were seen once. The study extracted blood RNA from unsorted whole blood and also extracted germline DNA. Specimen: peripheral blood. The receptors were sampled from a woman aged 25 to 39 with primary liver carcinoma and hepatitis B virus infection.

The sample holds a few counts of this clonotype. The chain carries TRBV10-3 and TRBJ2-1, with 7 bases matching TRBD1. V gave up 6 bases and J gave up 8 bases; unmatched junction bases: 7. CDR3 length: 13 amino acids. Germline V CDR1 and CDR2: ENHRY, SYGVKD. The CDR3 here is CAIRGQVGYEQFF. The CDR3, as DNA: TGTGCCATCAGAGGACAGGTTGGCTATGAGCAGTTCTTC.

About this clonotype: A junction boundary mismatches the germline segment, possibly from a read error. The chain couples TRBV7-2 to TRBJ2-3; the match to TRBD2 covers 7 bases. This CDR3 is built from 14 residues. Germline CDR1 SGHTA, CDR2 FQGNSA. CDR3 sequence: CASSSGTKADKQYF. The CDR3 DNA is TGTGCCAGCAGCTCGGGGACTAAAGCAGATAAGCAGTATTTT. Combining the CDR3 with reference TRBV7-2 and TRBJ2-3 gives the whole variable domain GAGVSQSPSNKVTEKGKDVELRCDPISGHTALYWYRQSLGQGLEFLIYFQGNSAPDKSGLPSDRFSAERTGGSVSTLTIQRTQQEDSAVYLCASSSGTKADKQYFGPGTRLTVL.

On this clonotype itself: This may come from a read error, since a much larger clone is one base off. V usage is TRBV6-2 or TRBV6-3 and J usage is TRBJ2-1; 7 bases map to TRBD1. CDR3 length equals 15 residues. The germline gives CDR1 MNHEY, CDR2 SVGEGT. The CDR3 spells CASSLPGQYLNKQFF. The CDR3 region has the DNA TGTGCCAGCAGTCTCCCGGGACAGTACCTCAATAAGCAGTTCTTC.

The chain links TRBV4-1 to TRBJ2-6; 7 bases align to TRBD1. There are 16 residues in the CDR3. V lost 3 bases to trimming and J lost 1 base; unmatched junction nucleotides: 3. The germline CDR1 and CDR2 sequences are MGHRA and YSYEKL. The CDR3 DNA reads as TGCGCCAGCAGCCACGCACAGGGGTCTGGGGCCAACGTCCTGACTTTC. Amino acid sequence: CASSHAQGSGANVLTF.

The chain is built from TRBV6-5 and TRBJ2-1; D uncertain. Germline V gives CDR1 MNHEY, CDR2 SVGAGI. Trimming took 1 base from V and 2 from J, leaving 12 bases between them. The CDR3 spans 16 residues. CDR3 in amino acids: CASSYLPSRPYNEQFF. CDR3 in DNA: TGTGCCAGCAGTTACTTGCCTTCCCGGCCCTACAATGAGCAGTTCTTC.

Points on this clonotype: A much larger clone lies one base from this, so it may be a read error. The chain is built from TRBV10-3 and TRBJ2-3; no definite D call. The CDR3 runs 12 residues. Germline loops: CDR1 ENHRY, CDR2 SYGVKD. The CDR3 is CAIRGLEDTLYF. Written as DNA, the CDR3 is TGTGCCATCAGGGGTCTGGAAGATACGCTGTATTTT.

The CDR3 bases are TGCAGCGTTGAGCCCGACAGGGGGCGGCAAGAGACCCAGTACTTC. Translation: CSVEPDRGRQETQYF. The chain recombines TRBV29-1 with TRBJ2-5, with 10 bases matching TRBD1. The V and J ends lost 3 bases and 2 bases, in that order; junction bases with no gene match: 6. Per germline, CDR1 SQVTM and CDR2 ANQGSEA. The CDR3 runs to 15 residues.

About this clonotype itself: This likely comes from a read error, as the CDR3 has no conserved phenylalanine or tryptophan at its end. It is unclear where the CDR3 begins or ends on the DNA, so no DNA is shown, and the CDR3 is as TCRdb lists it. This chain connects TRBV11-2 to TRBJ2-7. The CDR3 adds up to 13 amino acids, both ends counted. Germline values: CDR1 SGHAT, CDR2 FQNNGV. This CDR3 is CASSSGFIYEQHL.

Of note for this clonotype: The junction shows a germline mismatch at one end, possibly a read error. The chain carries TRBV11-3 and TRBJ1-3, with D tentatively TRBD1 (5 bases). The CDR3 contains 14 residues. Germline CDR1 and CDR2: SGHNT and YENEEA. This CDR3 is CVSSSGTSGNTIYF. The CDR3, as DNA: TGTGTCAGCAGCTCCGGGACGTCTGGAAACACCATATATTTT. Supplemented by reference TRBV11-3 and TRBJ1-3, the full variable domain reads EAGVVQSPRYKIIEKKQPVAFWCNPISGHNTLYWYLQNLGQGPELLIRYENEEAVDDSQLPKDRFSAERLKGVDSTLKIQPAELGDSAVYLCVSSSGTSGNTIYFGEGSWLTVV.

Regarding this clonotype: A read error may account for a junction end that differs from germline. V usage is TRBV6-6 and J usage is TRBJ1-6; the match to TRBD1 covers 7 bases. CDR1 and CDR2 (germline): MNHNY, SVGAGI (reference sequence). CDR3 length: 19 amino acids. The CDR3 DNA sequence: TGTACCAGCAGTCGTCACACAGGGGAATATTCCACCGCCTCCTCACCCCTCCACTTT. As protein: CTSSRHTGEYSTASSPLHF.

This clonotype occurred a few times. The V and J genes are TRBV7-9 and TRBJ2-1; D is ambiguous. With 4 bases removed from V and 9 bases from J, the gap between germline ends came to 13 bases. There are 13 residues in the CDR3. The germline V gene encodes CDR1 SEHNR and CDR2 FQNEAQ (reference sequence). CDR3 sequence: CASSWTQSSEQFF. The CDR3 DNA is TGTGCCAGCAGCTGGACCCAATCGAGTGAGCAGTTCTTC.

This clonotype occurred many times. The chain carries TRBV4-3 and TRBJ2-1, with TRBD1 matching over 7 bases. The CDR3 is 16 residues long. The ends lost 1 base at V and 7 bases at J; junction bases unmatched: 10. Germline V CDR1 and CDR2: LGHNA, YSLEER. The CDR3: CASSQVSYRDRNEQFF. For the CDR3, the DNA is TGCGCCAGCAGCCAAGTTAGCTATCGGGACAGAAATGAGCAGTTCTTC.

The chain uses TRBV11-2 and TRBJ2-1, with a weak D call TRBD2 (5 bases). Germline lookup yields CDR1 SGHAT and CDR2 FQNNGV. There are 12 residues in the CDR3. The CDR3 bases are TGTGACAGTAGCGCCGAGTTACGTGAGCAGTTCTTC. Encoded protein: CDSSAELREQFF.

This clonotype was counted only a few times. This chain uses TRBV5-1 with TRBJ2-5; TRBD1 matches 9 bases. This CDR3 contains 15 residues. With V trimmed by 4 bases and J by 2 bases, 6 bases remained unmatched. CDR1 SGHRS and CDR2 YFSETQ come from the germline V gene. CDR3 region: CASSPGTGRQETQYF. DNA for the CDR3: TGCGCCAGCAGCCCCGGGACAGGGCGTCAAGAGACCCAGTACTTC.

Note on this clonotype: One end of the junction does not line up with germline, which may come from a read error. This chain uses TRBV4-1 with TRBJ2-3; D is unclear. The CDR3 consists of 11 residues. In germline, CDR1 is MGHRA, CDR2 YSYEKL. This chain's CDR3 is CANSQTDTQYF. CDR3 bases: TGCGCCAACAGCCAAACAGATACGCAGTATTTT.

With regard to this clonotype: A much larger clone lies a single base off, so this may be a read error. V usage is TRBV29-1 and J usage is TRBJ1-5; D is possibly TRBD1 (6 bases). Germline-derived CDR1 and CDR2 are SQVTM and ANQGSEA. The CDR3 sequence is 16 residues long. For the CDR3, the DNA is TGCAGCGTTTTTCCCCGGGACACCCCTCGGGATCAGCCCCAGCGTTTT. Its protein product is CSVFPRDTPRDQPQRF.

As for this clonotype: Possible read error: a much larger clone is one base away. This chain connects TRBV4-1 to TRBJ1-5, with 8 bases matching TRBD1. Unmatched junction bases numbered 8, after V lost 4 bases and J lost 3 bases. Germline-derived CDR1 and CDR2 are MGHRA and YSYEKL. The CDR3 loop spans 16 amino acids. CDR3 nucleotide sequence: TGCGCCAGCAGCCCCCATGGGGGACAGGCCAATCAGCCCCAGCATTTT. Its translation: CASSPHGGQANQPQHF.

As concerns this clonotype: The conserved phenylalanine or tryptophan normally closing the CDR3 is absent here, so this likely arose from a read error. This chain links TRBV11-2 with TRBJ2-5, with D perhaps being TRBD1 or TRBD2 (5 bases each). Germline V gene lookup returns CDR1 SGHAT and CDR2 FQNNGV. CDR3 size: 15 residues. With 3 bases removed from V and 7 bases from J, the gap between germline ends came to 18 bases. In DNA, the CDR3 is TGTGCCAGCAGCTTGGGTCCGGGGCCCTCGGTGACCCAGTACATC. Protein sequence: CASSLGPGPSVTQYI.

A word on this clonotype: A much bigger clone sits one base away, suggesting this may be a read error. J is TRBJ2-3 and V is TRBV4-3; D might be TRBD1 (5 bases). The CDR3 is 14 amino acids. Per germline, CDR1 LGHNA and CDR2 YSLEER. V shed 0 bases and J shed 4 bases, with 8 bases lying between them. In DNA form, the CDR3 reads TGCGCCAGCAGCCAAGAACAGGCAGCAGATACGCAGTATTTT. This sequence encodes CASSQEQAADTQYF.

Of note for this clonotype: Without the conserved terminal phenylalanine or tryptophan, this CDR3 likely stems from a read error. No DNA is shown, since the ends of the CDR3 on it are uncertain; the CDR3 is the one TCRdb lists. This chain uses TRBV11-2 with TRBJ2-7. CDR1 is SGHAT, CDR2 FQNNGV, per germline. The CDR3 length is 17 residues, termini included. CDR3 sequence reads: CASSLRTQMGLKYERYI.

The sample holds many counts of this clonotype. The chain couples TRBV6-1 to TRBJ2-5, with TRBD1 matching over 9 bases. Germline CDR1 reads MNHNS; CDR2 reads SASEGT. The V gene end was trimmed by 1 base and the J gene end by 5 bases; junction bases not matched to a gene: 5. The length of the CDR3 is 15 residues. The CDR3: CASSEEQGAWETQYF. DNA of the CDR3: TGTGCCAGCAGTGAAGAACAGGGGGCATGGGAGACCCAGTACTTC.

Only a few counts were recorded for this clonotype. The CDR3 sequence: CSIGTSGRAGANVLTF. CDR3 DNA sequence: TGCAGCATCGGGACTAGCGGGAGGGCTGGGGCCAACGTCCTGACTTTC. The rearrangement joins TRBV29-1 to TRBJ2-6; 16 nucleotides align to TRBD2. The germline V gene encodes CDR1 SQVTM and CDR2 ANQGSEA. The CDR3 spans 16 residues. V gave up 8 bases and J gave up 2 bases; unmatched junction bases: 3.

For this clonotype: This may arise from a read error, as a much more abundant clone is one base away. The CDR3 protein is CASRGGWVWNEQFF. CDR3 in DNA: TGTGCCAGCAGGGGAGGCTGGGTGTGGAATGAGCAGTTCTTC. This rearrangement joins TRBV6-5 to TRBJ2-1; D might be TRBD2 (6 bases). Germline values: CDR1 MNHEY, CDR2 SVGAGI. The CDR3 contains 14 residues. V lost 6 bases and J lost 7, with 16 bases in between.

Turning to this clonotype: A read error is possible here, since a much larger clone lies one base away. The CDR3 DNA reads TGTGACAGCAGTTACAGGGGGCCCTACGAGCAGTACTTC. Translated: CDSSYRGPYEQYF. The chain recombines TRBV6-5 with TRBJ2-7; TRBD1 agrees at 9 bases. Germline values: CDR1 MNHEY, CDR2 SVGAGI. The CDR3 sequence is 13 residues long.

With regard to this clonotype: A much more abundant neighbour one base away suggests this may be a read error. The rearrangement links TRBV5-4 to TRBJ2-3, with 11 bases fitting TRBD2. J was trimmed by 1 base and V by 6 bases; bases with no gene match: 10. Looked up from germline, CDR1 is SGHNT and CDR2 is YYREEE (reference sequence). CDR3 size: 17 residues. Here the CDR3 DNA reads TGTGCCAGCAACTTACCCCCGGGACTAGCGGGCACAGATACGCAGTATTTT. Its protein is CASNLPPGLAGTDTQYF.

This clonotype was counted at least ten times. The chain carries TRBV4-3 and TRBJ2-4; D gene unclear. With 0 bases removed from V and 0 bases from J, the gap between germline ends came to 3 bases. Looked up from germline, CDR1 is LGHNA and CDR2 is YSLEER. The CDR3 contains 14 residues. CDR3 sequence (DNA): TGCGCCAGCAGCCAAGATTTAGCCAAAAACATTCAGTACTTC. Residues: CASSQDLAKNIQYF.

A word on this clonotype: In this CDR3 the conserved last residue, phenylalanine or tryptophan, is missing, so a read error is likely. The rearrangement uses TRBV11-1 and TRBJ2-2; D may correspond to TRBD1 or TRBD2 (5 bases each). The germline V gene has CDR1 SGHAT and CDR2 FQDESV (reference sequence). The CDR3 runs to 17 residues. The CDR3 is CASSLHGPERGTEELFS. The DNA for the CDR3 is TGTGCCAGCAGCCTCCACGGTCCCGAGAGGGGCACCGAGGAGCTGTTTTCT.

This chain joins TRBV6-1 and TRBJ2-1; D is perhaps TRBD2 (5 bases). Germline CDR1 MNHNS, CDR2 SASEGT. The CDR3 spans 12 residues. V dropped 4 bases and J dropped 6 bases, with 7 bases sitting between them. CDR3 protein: CASSALVNEQFF. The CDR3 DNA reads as TGTGCCAGCAGTGCACTAGTCAATGAGCAGTTCTTC.

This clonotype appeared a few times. In DNA form, the CDR3 reads TGTGCCAGCAGCTCGGGGGGGATGGGGAGCGAGCAGTACTTC. It yields the protein CASSSGGMGSEQYF. The V gene is TRBV5-4, the J gene TRBJ2-7; 8 bases are shared with TRBD2. This CDR3 contains 14 residues. Germline trimming cut 3 bases from V and 6 bases from J; bases unmatched to any gene: 8. Germline assignment: CDR1 SGHNT and CDR2 YYREEE (reference sequence).

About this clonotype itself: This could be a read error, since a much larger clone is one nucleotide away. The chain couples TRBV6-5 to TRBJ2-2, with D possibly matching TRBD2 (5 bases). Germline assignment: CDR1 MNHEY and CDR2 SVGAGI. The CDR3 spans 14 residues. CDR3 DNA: TGTGCCAGCACAAAACAGCAGAACACCGGGGAGCCGTTTTTT. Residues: CASTKQQNTGEPFF.